A selection of T cell receptor beta chains follows, all from one sample in a study of shared clonotypes between healthy human individuals. The method was immunoSEQ multiplex PCR; TCRdb's version includes in-frame clones alone and lacks a portion of them. The table lists just under 95,000 clones, over 60% of them singletons. The sequencing sample was made of memory CD8+ T cells sorted from blood. All receptors come from a man in his thirties or forties in good health. Both conserved end residues are part of each CDR3. D genes are given only for firm matches. Some rows mark clone size as missing; the rest say once, few, many or name a class of expanded clone.

abundance	v_gene	d_gene	j_gene	CDR3nt	CDR3aa
NA	TRBV2	NA	TRBJ1-1	TGTGCCAGCACCGATGATAGCACTGAAGCTTTCTTT	CASTDDSTEAFF
NA	TRBV2	NA	TRBJ2-1	TGTGCCAGCAGTGAAGCGTCCGGGAGAGGAAATGAGCAGTTCTTC	CASSEASGRGNEQFF
NA	TRBV7-9	TRBD1	TRBJ1-1	TGTGCCAGCAGCTTAGATGGACAGGGGACGGGTCTTCGGGCTTTCTTT	CASSLDGQGTGLRAFF
once	TRBV15	TRBD2	TRBJ2-1	TGTGCCACCTCTAGCGGTTACAATGAGCAGTTCTTC	CATSSGYNEQFF
NA	TRBV7-9	NA	TRBJ2-5	TGTGCCAGCAGCCAGAGTTCGGCAGGGCTAGGGGAGACCCAGTACTTC	CASSQSSAGLGETQYF
few	TRBV7-7	NA	TRBJ2-6	TGTGCCAGCAGCCCCAGTGCTGGGGCCAACGTCCTGACTTTC	CASSPSAGANVLTF
NA	TRBV19	NA	TRBJ2-7	TGTGCCAGTAGTAACCCCGGGGTGTCAAGCTACGAGCAGTACTTC	CASSNPGVSSYEQYF
few	TRBV28	NA	TRBJ2-7	TGTGCCAGCAGTCCCGGGGAGGACTACGAGCAGTACTTC	CASSPGEDYEQYF
NA	TRBV4-3	NA	TRBJ2-3	TGCGCCAGCAGCCCCGATCCCTCGAGTGTTGGAGGTTTGACAGATACGCAGTATTTT	CASSPDPSSVGGLTDTQYF
NA	TRBV2	NA	TRBJ1-5	TGTGCCAGCAGTGAAGCCACCCTACCGGGGCCCCAGCATTTT	CASSEATLPGPQHF
NA	TRBV7-2	NA	TRBJ1-4	TGTGCCAGCAGCTTGTACCGGGGTGGCAATGAAAAACTGTTTTTT	CASSLYRGGNEKLFF
NA	TRBV14	TRBD1	TRBJ2-7	TGTGCCAGCAGCTGGACAGGGGAGATACGGGGCTACGAGCAGTACTTC	CASSWTGEIRGYEQYF
NA	TRBV5-6	NA	TRBJ2-2	TGTGCCAGCAGCTTGGTGGGGTTGCCTCCCTCTACAAACACCGGGGAGCTGTTTTTT	CASSLVGLPPSTNTGELFF
NA	TRBV4-1	NA	TRBJ2-7	TGCGCCAGCAGCCAAGCTCCGGGGAAGAACGAGCGGTACTTC	CASSQAPGKNERYF
NA	TRBV6-1	TRBD2	TRBJ2-3	TGTGCCAGCGAGACCGGGACTAGCGGTACAGATACGCAGTATTTT	CASETGTSGTDTQYF
NA	TRBV7-2	TRBD1	TRBJ1-4	TGTGCCAGCAGCCAGCCGACAGGGGGTGAAAAACTGTTTTTT	CASSQPTGGEKLFF
NA	TRBV4-3	NA	TRBJ2-7	TGCGCCAGCAGCCCCCTCGGGTCCTACGAGCAGTACTTC	CASSPLGSYEQYF